The sequence of this TCR beta chain was determined in a study of lymphopenia after photon versus proton radiotherapy. Study-level findings and limits: Photon-treated patients lost naive T cells and TCR diversity; proton-treated stayed stable. Oligoclonal CD8+ Temra expansion after nadir drove photon patients' diversity drop. Survival link was tested only in deceased patients; proton benefit remains a possibility. A bigger post-nadir fall in TCR diversity correlated inversely with survival time in deceased patients.

Note on this clone: Its antigen is unidentified.

Generated by immunoSEQ multiplex PCR, the TCRdb table keeps only in-frame clones and is missing some. Among roughly 18,000 clones listed, roughly four fifths were seen once. The CDR3 totals 13 residues. Trimming cost V 7 bases and J 8 bases; bases outside gene matches: 6. Germline CDR1 is SNHLY and CDR2 is FYNNEI. The material sequenced was peripheral blood, taken from a patient treated with photon-based radiotherapy. The chain employs TRBV2 and TRBJ1-1; 11 nucleotides align to TRBD1. This clonotype was obtained from a woman in her forties or fifties with pancreatic cancer. The CDR3 DNA reads TGTGCCAGCACTGGACAGGGGGCTTCCGAAGCTTTCTTT. Translating it yields CASTGQGASEAFF.